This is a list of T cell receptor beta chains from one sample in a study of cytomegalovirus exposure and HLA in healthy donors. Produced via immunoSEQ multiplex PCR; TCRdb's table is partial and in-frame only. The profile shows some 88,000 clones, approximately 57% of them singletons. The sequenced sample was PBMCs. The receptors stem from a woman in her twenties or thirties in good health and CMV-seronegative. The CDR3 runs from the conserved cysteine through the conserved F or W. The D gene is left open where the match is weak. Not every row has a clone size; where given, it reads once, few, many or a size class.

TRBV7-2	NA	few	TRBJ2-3	TGTGCCAGCAGCTTAGGCCCTTGGCGGGTGGGAGATACGCAGTATTTT	CASSLGPWRVGDTQYF
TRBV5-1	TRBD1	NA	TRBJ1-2	TGCGCCAGCAGCTTGGGACAGGGTAGTTTTAATGGCTACACCTTC	CASSLGQGSFNGYTF
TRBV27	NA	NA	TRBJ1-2	TGTGCCAGCAGTCCACAGGATAACTATGGCTACACCTTC	CASSPQDNYGYTF
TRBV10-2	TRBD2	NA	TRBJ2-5	TGCGCCAGCAGTGATAACACCGGGACTAGGATTGGTGAGACCCAGTACTTC	CASSDNTGTRIGETQYF
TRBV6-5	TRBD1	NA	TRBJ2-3	TGTGCCAGCATTCAGGGGGGCACAGATACGCAGTATTTT	CASIQGGTDTQYF
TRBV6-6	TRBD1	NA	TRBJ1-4	TGTGCCAGCAGTGCTGGACAGGGGTCGTGGGAAAAACTGTTTTTT	CASSAGQGSWEKLFF
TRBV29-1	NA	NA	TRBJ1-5	TGCAGCGTTGACACTGGGCGCAATCAGCCCCAGCATTTT	CSVDTGRNQPQHF
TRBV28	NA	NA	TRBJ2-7	TGTGCCAGCAGTATAACAGGGTACGAGCAGTACTTC	CASSITGYEQYF
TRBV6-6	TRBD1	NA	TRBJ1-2	TGTGCCAGCACTCGGGACAGGGAATCACTGAACTATGGCTACACCTTC	CASTRDRESLNYGYTF
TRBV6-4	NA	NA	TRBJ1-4	TGTGCCAGCACTCCTACGAGTTTCGAAAAACTGTTTTTT	CASTPTSFEKLFF
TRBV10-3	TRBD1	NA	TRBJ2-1	TGTGCCATCAGTGACTACGGGACAGGGGAGGATGAGCAGTTCTTC	CAISDYGTGEDEQFF
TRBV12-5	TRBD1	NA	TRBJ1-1	TGTGCTAGTGGTGACCTACAGGGGAGGTTCGGTGCTTTCTTT	CASGDLQGRFGAFF
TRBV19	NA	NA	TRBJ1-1	TGTGCCAGTAGTATCGGTGGGCGCCAGAACACTGAAGCTTTCTTT	CASSIGGRQNTEAFF
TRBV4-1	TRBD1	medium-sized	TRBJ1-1	TGCGCCAGCAGCCAAGATTATGGACAGGGAGCTTTCTTT	CASSQDYGQGAFF
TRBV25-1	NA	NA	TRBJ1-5	TGTGCCAGCAGTGAGGGTCAGGGCAATCAGCCCCAGCATTTT	CASSEGQGNQPQHF
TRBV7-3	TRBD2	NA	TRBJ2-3	TGTGCCAGCAGCTTGAGCGGGAGTCTATCAGATACGCAGTATTTT	CASSLSGSLSDTQYF
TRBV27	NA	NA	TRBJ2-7	TGTGCCAGCAGTTTGTGGGGGGGCTTCGAGCAGTACTTC	CASSLWGGFEQYF
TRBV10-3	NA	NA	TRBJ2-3	TGTGCCATCAGGGGGGCGAGCACAGATACGCAGTATTTT	CAIRGASTDTQYF
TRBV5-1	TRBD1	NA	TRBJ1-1	TGCGCCAGCAGTTATACGACAGGGAGGAACACTGAAGCTTTCTTT	CASSYTTGRNTEAFF
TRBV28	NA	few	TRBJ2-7	TGTGCCAGCAGGGAGGGGCAGTACGAGCAGTACTTC	CASREGQYEQYF
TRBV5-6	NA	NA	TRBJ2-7	TGTGCCAGCAGCCCTCAAGTGAGCTACGAGCAGTACTTC	CASSPQVSYEQYF
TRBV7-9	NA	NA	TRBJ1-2	TGTGCCAGCAGCGAGGGCCATTCGGGCTACACCTTC	CASSEGHSGYTF
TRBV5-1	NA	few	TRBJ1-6	TGCGCCAGCAGCTTGGAAGGGGACTATTCACCCCTCCACTTT	CASSLEGDYSPLHF
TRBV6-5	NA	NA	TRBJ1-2	TGTGCCAGCAGTTACTCTCCCGTTACACCCTATGGCTACACCTTC	CASSYSPVTPYGYTF
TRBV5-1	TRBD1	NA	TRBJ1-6	TGCGCCAGCAGCTTGTTGTCCAGGGGGCGGAATTCACCCCTCCACTTT	CASSLLSRGRNSPLHF
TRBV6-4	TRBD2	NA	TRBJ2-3	TGTGCCAGCAGTGCCCCCGCGGGGGGTGGGGATACGCAGTATTTT	CASSAPAGGGDTQYF
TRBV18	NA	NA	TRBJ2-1	TGTGCCAGCTCACCACCAGGCGGTGAGCAGTTCTTC	CASSPPGGEQFF
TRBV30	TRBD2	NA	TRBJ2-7	TGTGCCTGGAGCCCGGGACCAGCGGGGGACGAGCAGTACTTC	CAWSPGPAGDEQYF
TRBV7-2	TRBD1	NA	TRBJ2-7	TGTGCCAGCAGTCACAGGACAGGGGGGGACTACGAGCAGTACTTC	CASSHRTGGDYEQYF
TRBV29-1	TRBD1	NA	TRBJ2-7	TGCAGCGTGTCCTTAGGACAGGGTTACGAGCAGTACTTC	CSVSLGQGYEQYF
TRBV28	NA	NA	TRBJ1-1	TGTGCCAGCAGTTTCGGGGGTGCTGAAGCTTTCTTT	CASSFGGAEAFF
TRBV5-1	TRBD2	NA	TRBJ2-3	TGCGCCAGCAGCTTGGGGCTCTCAAGCGGGAGGGCTTTTGATACGCAGTATTTT	CASSLGLSSGRAFDTQYF
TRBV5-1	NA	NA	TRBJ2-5	TGCGCCAGCAGCGGGGAAGGGGTTTCCCAAGAGACCCAGTACTTC	CASSGEGVSQETQYF